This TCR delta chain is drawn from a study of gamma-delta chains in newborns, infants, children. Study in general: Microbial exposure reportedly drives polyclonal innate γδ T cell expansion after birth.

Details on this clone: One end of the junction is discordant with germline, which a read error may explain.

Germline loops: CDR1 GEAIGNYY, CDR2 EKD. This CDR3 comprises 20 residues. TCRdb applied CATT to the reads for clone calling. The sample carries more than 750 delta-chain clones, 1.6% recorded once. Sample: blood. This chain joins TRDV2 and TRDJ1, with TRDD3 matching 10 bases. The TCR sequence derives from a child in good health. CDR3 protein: CACDKLQELGDARPTDKLIF. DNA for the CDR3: TGTGCCTGCGACAAACTCCAAGAACTGGGGGATGCGCGTCCCACCGATAAACTCATCTTT.